The clone carrying this T cell receptor (beta chain) was recorded many times. Its specificity is not known. These data originate in a study of response to subunit inactivated influenza vaccine. Broader study findings: T cells newly recruited by each seasonal influenza vaccination are few, the authors suggested.

TCRdb called the RT-PCR reads again in MiXCR, with one record for every CDR3 protein. The repertoire includes about 780,000 distinct CDR3 sequences, about a fifth of them detected once, and roughly a tenth sits in the top ten. The CDR3 length is 16 residues. The germline CDR1 and CDR2 sequences are SQVTM and ANQGSEA. Trimming cost V 7 bases and J 0 bases; bases outside gene matches: 11. The origin of this receptor is a man aged 45-65 years who received an inactivated influenza vaccine. The sequencing here drew on PBMCs from blood, taken around 5 days after vaccination. J is TRBJ2-3 and V is TRBV29-1, with 9 bases matching TRBD2. This CDR3 is CSARRGSGGSTDTQYF. CDR3 DNA sequence: TGCAGCGCCCGGCGGGGTAGCGGGGGCAGCACAGATACGCAGTATTTT.